The 5 T cell receptor beta chains below were found in one sample sequenced in a study of control samples from healthy donors and cancer patients. Generated by immunoSEQ multiplex PCR, the TCRdb table keeps only in-frame clones and is missing some. The table lists 120,000 to 150,000 clones, 93% of them singletons. Sequences were obtained from blood. All receptors derive from a man aged 18 to 29 in good health.

This clone showed up just once. V is TRBV5-8 and J is TRBJ2-3, with 14 bases fitting TRBD2. V lost 5 bases, J lost 5 bases, and 4 bases stayed unmatched. Germline lookup yields CDR1 SGHTS and CDR2 YDEGEE. This CDR3 region has 15 residues. Written as DNA, the CDR3 is TGTGCCAGCAGTACGGGACTAGCGGGAGTAGATACGCAGTATTTT. Protein: CASSTGLAGVDTQYF.

The V and J genes are TRBV4-1 and TRBJ2-1; 7 bases map to TRBD1. In germline, CDR1 is MGHRA, CDR2 YSYEKL. The CDR3 is 13 amino acids. V trimming: 2 bases; J trimming: 6 bases; junction bases outside the gene matches: 1. The CDR3 nucleotides are TGCGCCAGCAGCCAAAACAGGGGCAATGAGCAGTTCTTC. Translating it yields CASSQNRGNEQFF.

This rearrangement joins TRBV9 to TRBJ2-4; tentatively, D is TRBD1 (6 bases). From germline, CDR1 is SGDLS and CDR2 YYNGEE. Trimming shortened V by 4 bases and J by 8 bases, and 16 bases separated the two germline ends. The CDR3 contains 14 residues. In DNA form, the CDR3 reads TGTGCCAGCAGCACCCAGGGGTCCGGGGACATTCAGTACTTC. Residues: CASSTQGSGDIQYF.

This chain connects TRBV5-1 to TRBJ1-1; D might be TRBD1 (5 bases). CDR1 is SGHRS, CDR2 YFSETQ, per germline. V lost 1 base and J lost 1, with 17 bases in between. The CDR3 is made up of 17 amino acids. CDR3 in amino acids: CASSLTRRGPRNTEAFF. In DNA, the CDR3 is TGCGCCAGCAGCTTGACGAGAAGGGGTCCACGGAACACTGAAGCTTTCTTT.

V gene TRBV4-1 combines with J gene TRBJ1-4; D not resolved. The length of the CDR3 is 13 residues. V gave up 0 bases and J gave up 7 bases, with 6 bases separating them. CDR1 is MGHRA and CDR2 is YSYEKL in the germline V gene. The CDR3 nucleotides are TGCGCCAGCAGCCAAGACGCCGGTGAAAAACTGTTTTTT. This translates into CASSQDAGEKLFF.